This TCR beta chain emerged from a study of blood T cell repertoires in COVID-19. Overall study context: Samples taken during acute and convalescent COVID-19 were collected in the United States, Italy and Spain.

Per the original data handling: Nucleated cell counts were estimated from reference gene primer amplification. The protocol was immunoSEQ multiplex PCR, while the TCRdb copy is restricted to in-frame clones and leaves out a portion. Clonal size and the V and J genes are those of that table, whereas D and trimming came from the DNA. The repertoire holds roughly 60,000 clones, with roughly 84% as singletons. Followed longitudinally, the Seattle patients had been enrolled during active infection. V was trimmed by 5 bases and J by 7 bases, leaving 15 bases between them. Germline V gene data show CDR1 as SNHLY and CDR2 as FYNNEI. This CDR3 spans 14 amino acids.

The receptor comes from a man aged 60 to 69 with COVID-19, enrolled during active disease. The chain links TRBV2 to TRBJ1-3, with D unresolved. The sequenced sample consisted of peripheral blood. The CDR3: CASSFRGVWNTIYF. The CDR3 DNA follows: TGTGCCAGCAGTTTCCGGGGAGTTTGGAACACCATATATTTT.